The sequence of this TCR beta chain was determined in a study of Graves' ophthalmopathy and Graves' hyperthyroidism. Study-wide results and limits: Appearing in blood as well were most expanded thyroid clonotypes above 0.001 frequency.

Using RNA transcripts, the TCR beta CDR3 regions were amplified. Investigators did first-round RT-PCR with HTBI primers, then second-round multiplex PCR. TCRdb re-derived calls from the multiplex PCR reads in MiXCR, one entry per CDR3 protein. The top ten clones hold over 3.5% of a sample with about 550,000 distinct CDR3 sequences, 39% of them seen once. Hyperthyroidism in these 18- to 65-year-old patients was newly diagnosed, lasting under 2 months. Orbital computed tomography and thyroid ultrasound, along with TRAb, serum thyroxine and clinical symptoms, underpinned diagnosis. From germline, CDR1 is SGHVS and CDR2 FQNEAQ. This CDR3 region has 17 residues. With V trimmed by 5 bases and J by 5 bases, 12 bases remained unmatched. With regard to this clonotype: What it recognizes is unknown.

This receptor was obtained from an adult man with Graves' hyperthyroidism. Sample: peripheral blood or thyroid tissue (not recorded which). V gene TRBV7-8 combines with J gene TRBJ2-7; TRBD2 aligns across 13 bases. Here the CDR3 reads CASSPGLAGPGGHEQYF. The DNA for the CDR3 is TGTGCCAGCAGCCCGGGACTAGCGGGGCCAGGGGGCCACGAGCAGTACTTC.